Detailed here is one T cell receptor (beta chain). Its antigen is undetermined. Genomic DNA, serving as template, underwent TCR beta VDJ and CDR3 profiling. TCRdb independently ran MiXCR on the reads; one entry per CDR3 protein. The sample lists 350,000 to 450,000 distinct CDR3 sequences, 60% to 80% occurring once. These data are taken from a study of CD8+CD57+ T cells in acquired aplastic anemia. At the level of the study: Sorted CD4+ plus CD8+ cells gave DNA averaging about 3 ug. Study results and caveats: Patients and controls had in common 25 to 35 CD8+ CDR3 sequences.

Germline lookup yields CDR1 DFQATT and CDR2 SNEGSKA (reference sequence). This CDR3 comprises 16 residues. V dropped 2 bases and J dropped 3 bases, with 16 bases sitting between them. Sequences were obtained from sorted CD4+, CD8+, or CD8+CD57+ T cells (not recorded which) from PBMCs. The sequence derives from a human donor in good health, serving as a control. This chain uses TRBV20-1 with TRBJ2-2; a weak D match, TRBD2 (6 bases). The chain's CDR3 is CSARPFRLEYTGELFF. CDR3 DNA sequence: TGCAGTGCTAGACCCTTCCGACTAGAATACACCGGGGAGCTGTTTTTT.